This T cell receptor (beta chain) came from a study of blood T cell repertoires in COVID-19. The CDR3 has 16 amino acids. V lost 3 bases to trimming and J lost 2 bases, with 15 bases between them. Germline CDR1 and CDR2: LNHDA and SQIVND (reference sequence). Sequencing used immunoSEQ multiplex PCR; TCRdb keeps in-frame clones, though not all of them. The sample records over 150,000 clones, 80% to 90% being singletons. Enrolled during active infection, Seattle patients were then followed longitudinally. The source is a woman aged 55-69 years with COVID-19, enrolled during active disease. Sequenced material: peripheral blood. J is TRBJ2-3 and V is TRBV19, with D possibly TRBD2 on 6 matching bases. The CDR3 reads CASSMGGGQNTDTQYF. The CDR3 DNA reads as TGTGCCAGTAGTATGGGAGGCGGACAAAACACAGATACGCAGTATTTT. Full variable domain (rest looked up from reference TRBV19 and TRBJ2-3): DGGITQSPKYLFRKEGQNVTLSCEQNLNHDAMYWYRQDPGQGLRLIYYSQIVNDFQKGDIAEGYSVSREKKESFPLTVTSAQKNPTAFYLCASSMGGGQNTDTQYFGPGTRLTVL.